A selection of T cell receptor beta chains follows, all from one sample in a study of cytomegalovirus exposure and HLA in healthy donors. The protocol was immunoSEQ multiplex PCR, while the TCRdb copy is restricted to in-frame clones and leaves out a portion. The sample gives fewer than 140,000 clones, more than 75% of which show up once; around 5.8% is in the top ten. The sample taken for sequencing was PBMCs. Receptors originate from a woman aged 50 to 60 in good health and CMV-seropositive. Each CDR3 is given with its conserved first and last residue. The D gene is left open where the match is weak. The size entry is marked missing in some rows and otherwise reads once, few, many or a size class.

j_gene	abundance	v_gene	d_gene	CDR3nt	CDR3aa
TRBJ1-1	NA	TRBV28	NA	TGTGCCAGCAGTCCTCTTGGGAGGGGCGTGAACACTGAAGCTTTCTTT	CASSPLGRGVNTEAFF
TRBJ1-2	NA	TRBV27	NA	TGTGCCAGCAGTCCCCTGGGAGTCCTCTATGGCTACACCTTC	CASSPLGVLYGYTF
TRBJ1-6	NA	TRBV7-8	NA	TGTGCCAGCAGCACTGGGAGTGCTTCACCCCTCCACTTT	CASSTGSASPLHF
TRBJ1-6	NA	TRBV19	NA	TGTGCCAGTAGTATCATTCAACATTCGACACCCCTCCACTTT	CASSIIQHSTPLHF
TRBJ2-3	NA	TRBV2	TRBD2	TGTGCCACTCCGGGGGGGGATACGCAGTATTTT	CATPGGDTQYF
TRBJ1-6	NA	TRBV27	NA	TGTGCCAGCAGTTTGGGGGGACCCCTCCACTTT	CASSLGGPLHF
TRBJ2-2	once	TRBV7-6	NA	TGTGCCAGCAGCCCCTTTTGGGGGCCCGGGGAGCTGTTTTTT	CASSPFWGPGELFF
TRBJ2-3	NA	TRBV19	NA	TGTGCCAGTAGTCCGCAGACAGGAGAATACACAGATACGCAGTATTTT	CASSPQTGEYTDTQYF
TRBJ2-1	NA	TRBV27	NA	TGTGCCAGCAGTTTACTAGGTAACAATGAGCAGTTCTTC	CASSLLGNNEQFF
TRBJ2-7	NA	TRBV9	NA	TGTGCCAGCAGCGTAGAGCCGGGAAGCTCCTACGAGCAGTACTTC	CASSVEPGSSYEQYF
TRBJ1-2	NA	TRBV13	TRBD1	TGTGCCAGCAGCTTACGACAGGGAACCCCCAGTGGCTACACCTTC	CASSLRQGTPSGYTF
TRBJ2-5	few	TRBV10-3	NA	TGTGCCATCAGTGTCCGGGACCAAGAGACCCAGTACTTC	CAISVRDQETQYF
TRBJ1-1	NA	TRBV2	NA	TGTGCCAGCAACTCCTACAGCTCGAACACTGAAGCTTTCTTT	CASNSYSSNTEAFF
TRBJ2-1	NA	TRBV7-3	TRBD2	TGTGCCAGCAGCCCGGGGGGGGCGGGCCGGGGTGAGCAGTTCTTC	CASSPGGAGRGEQFF